Below, 10 T cell receptor beta chains from the same sample are listed, as sequenced in a study of blood T cell repertoires in COVID-19 (dated by TCRdb to 2020 to 2022). Preparation of the library involved the immunoSEQ multiplex PCR assay. TCRdb re-hosts the immuneACCESS table, in-frame sequences only. Its copies lack some clones; in the studies checked, an unresolved V gene accounts for under half of them, and the cause for the rest is not known. The sample has under 200,000 clones on record, approximately 77% of them singletons. 15% to 20% of the sample is in the top ten clones. Sequencing input: PBMCs or T cells enriched from blood (not recorded which). These receptors came from a man aged 55 to 70 who had recovered from COVID-19.

This clone turned up a few times. The V and J genes are TRBV5-1 and TRBJ2-7; 7 bases line up with TRBD1. Germline V CDR1 and CDR2: SGHRS, YFSETQ. CDR3 length: 13 amino acids. V was clipped by 3 bases and J by 3 bases; unmatched bases: 3. The chain's CDR3 is CASSSTGIYEQYF. In DNA form, the CDR3 reads TGCGCCAGCAGCTCGACAGGGATCTACGAGCAGTACTTC.

V usage is TRBV19 and J usage is TRBJ1-1, with 8 bases lining up with TRBD1. In germline, CDR1 is LNHDA, CDR2 SQIVND (reference sequence). The CDR3 consists of 17 residues. After removal of 5 bases from V and 5 bases from J, the junction contained 16 bases not matched to a gene. Here the CDR3 DNA reads TGTGCCAGTAGTGCCCGAACTCGTCAGGGGGCCCATACTGAAGCTTTCTTT. Translated: CASSARTRQGAHTEAFF.

In this sample, this clone turned up many times. V and J are TRBV29-1 and TRBJ2-7, with 9 bases that match TRBD1. V shed 7 bases and J 0 bases; nucleotides not matched to a gene: 4. CDR1 and CDR2 (germline): SQVTM, ANQGSEA. There are 13 residues in the CDR3. The CDR3 region is CSAGTGSSYEQYF. The DNA for the CDR3 is TGCAGCGCTGGGACAGGGAGCTCCTACGAGCAGTACTTC.

This chain joins TRBV24-1 and TRBJ2-3; D gene uncertain. Germline lookup yields CDR1 KGHDR and CDR2 SFDVKD. V lost 0 bases and J 8 bases, leaving 11 bases between the germline ends. This CDR3 comprises 14 residues. The CDR3 DNA follows: TGTGCCACCAGTGATTTGTCCTCCGAGGCTACGCAGTATTTT. This gives the protein CATSDLSSEATQYF.

The chain links TRBV27 to TRBJ1-4; unclear D gene. The CDR3 runs 14 residues. Germline lookup yields CDR1 MNHEY and CDR2 SMNVEV (reference sequence). The V end was cut by 0 bases, the J end by 8 bases, with 10 bases between. CDR3 coding DNA: TGTGCCAGCAGTTTATCGTGGGGAGGGGAAAAACTGTTTTTT. Its translation is CASSLSWGGEKLFF.

V gene TRBV5-1 combines with J gene TRBJ2-5; D gene uncertain. Germline V gene sequence: CDR1 SGHRS, CDR2 YFSETQ. There are 15 residues in the CDR3. The V end lost 0 bases, the J end lost 2 bases, and 11 bases lay between the germline ends. CDR3 nucleotide sequence: TGCGCCAGCAGCTTGGATACAGCAGCACAAGAGACCCAGTACTTC. It is translated as CASSLDTAAQETQYF.

This clone appeared a single time. J is TRBJ2-7 and V is TRBV19; the D is unclear. This CDR3 spans 13 amino acids. Germline V gives CDR1 LNHDA, CDR2 SQIVND (reference sequence). V gave up 3 bases and J gave up 3 bases, with 9 bases separating them. The chain's CDR3 is CASSMTDFYEQYF. In DNA, the CDR3 is TGTGCCAGTAGTATGACTGATTTCTACGAGCAGTACTTC.

The chain's CDR3 is CASSLRWDRPTYEQYF. The CDR3 nucleotides read TGTGCCAGCAGTTTGCGGTGGGACAGGCCCACCTACGAGCAGTACTTC. The rearrangement links TRBV28 to TRBJ2-7; 8 bases align to TRBD1. V lost 3 bases to trimming and J lost 2 bases; unmatched junction nucleotides: 9. CDR3 length: 16 residues. Looked up from germline, CDR1 is MDHEN and CDR2 is SYDVKM.

The chain is built from TRBV14 and TRBJ1-1; no clear D. Germline CDR1 and CDR2: SGHDN and FVKESK. V gave up 4 bases and J gave up 6 bases, with 21 bases separating them. The CDR3 has 16 amino acids. The CDR3 DNA reads TGTGCCAGCAGCCTGGCCCGGTTAATTGAGGCCCCTGAAGCTTTCTTT. Protein sequence: CASSLARLIEAPEAFF.

A few counts support this clone. The gene calls are TRBV6-5 and TRBJ1-5; D gene ambiguous. This CDR3 region has 15 residues. CDR1 and CDR2 (germline): MNHEY, SVGAGI. The V and J ends lost 6 bases and 0 bases respectively, with 12 bases between them. This CDR3 reads CASRRTGNSNQPQHF. The CDR3 coding sequence is TGTGCCAGCAGGCGGACGGGGAATAGCAATCAGCCCCAGCATTTT.